Each of the 20 T cell receptor beta chains below was sequenced from the same sample in a study of cytomegalovirus exposure and HLA in healthy donors. PCR was performed using 60 Vbeta and 13 Jbeta primers. The assay was immunoSEQ multiplex PCR, and TCRdb's table has in-frame clones only and misses some. The sample includes around 95,000 clones, about 80% of them seen just once. Material for sequencing was PBMCs. The receptor source for this set is a female donor in good health and CMV-seropositive.

The gene calls are TRBV18 and TRBJ1-5; 9 nucleotides align to TRBD1. Trimming took 5 bases from V and 7 from J; bases not matched to a gene: 3. The CDR3 sequence is 13 residues long. Germline loops: CDR1 KGHSH, CDR2 LQKENI. In DNA form, the CDR3 reads TGTGCCAGCTCAGGGGGACAGGGCCAGCCCCAGCATTTT. Translated, it gives CASSGGQGQPQHF.

This chain joins TRBV12-2 and TRBJ2-5; the D call of TRBD1 is as the table states it, not checked on the DNA. TRBV12-2 is designated a pseudogene. This CDR3 comprises 13 residues. CDR3 region: CAIPDWGVQTQYF. DNA of the CDR3: TGTGCAATTCCTGACTGGGGCGTTCAGACCCAGTACTTC.

The chain is built from TRBV5-1 and TRBJ1-1, with D possibly matching TRBD1 (6 bases). This CDR3 contains 16 residues. V lost 0 bases to trimming and J lost 1 base, with 13 bases between them. In germline, CDR1 is SGHRS, CDR2 YFSETQ. The CDR3 protein is CASSLGALTGNTEAFF. CDR3 DNA: TGCGCCAGCAGCTTGGGCGCTTTGACAGGGAACACTGAAGCTTTCTTT.

J is TRBJ2-1 and V is TRBV6-1; the D is unclear. Trimming stripped 3 bases from V and 6 bases from J, with 9 bases between. Germline CDR1 is MNHNS and CDR2 is SASEGT. The CDR3 has 13 amino acids. CDR3 DNA sequence: TGTGCCAGCAGTGATGCCCCCGGCAATGAGCAGTTCTTC. Translated: CASSDAPGNEQFF.

The chain carries TRBV27 and TRBJ2-1; TRBD2 agrees at 13 bases. The CDR3 spans 15 residues. Germline V gives CDR1 MNHEY, CDR2 SMNVEV (reference sequence). J gave up 7 bases and V 7 bases, and 7 bases lay outside the gene matches. The CDR3 DNA reads as TGTGCCAGCACCAAGACTAGCGGGAGGTCAAATGAGCAGTTCTTC. It specifies CASTKTSGRSNEQFF.

This rearrangement joins TRBV2 to TRBJ1-2; D is unclear. CDR1 and CDR2 from the germline V gene are SNHLY and FYNNEI. The CDR3 runs 12 residues. Trimming took off 6 bases at V and 2 bases at J, with 7 bases between the two ends. CDR3 bases: TGTGCCAGCAGATCCCTGAACTATGGCTACACCTTC. It translates to CASRSLNYGYTF.

The V and J genes are TRBV19 and TRBJ2-7, with D possibly matching TRBD1 (6 bases). The length of the CDR3 is 13 residues. Germline CDR1 LNHDA, CDR2 SQIVND (reference sequence). V was shortened by 3 bases and J by 4 bases, with 10 bases between the two germline ends. The CDR3 DNA follows: TGTGCCAGTAGTATCGCTCAGGGGTACGAGCAGTACTTC. It is translated as CASSIAQGYEQYF.

V gene TRBV30 combines with J gene TRBJ2-7, with 16 bases matching TRBD2. Germline values: CDR1 GTSNPN, CDR2 SVGIG (reference sequence). V was pared by 6 bases and J by 9 bases, with 14 bases of the junction left unmatched. This CDR3 spans 16 amino acids. CDR3 in amino acids: CACGPGTSGRAVRQYF. The CDR3 DNA reads as TGTGCCTGTGGACCCGGGACTAGCGGGAGGGCCGTTAGGCAGTACTTC.

The J gene is TRBJ2-2, the V gene TRBV21-1; TRBD2 was called by the table and not checked on the DNA. TRBV21-1 is a recognized pseudogene. This CDR3 is 17 amino acids long. The CDR3 nucleotides are TGTGCCAGCAACCCACATCCGGGAATACGGTATCCTGGGGAGCTGTTTTTT. It yields the protein CASNPHPGIRYPGELFF.

The CDR3 sequence: CASSLKRGGRGNEQFF. CDR3 nucleotides: TGTGCCAGCAGCCTTAAGCGGGGGGGCCGTGGGAATGAGCAGTTCTTC. V gene TRBV11-3 combines with J gene TRBJ2-1, with 10 bases aligning to TRBD2. Germline CDR1 is SGHNT and CDR2 is YENEEA. The CDR3 is 16 amino acids. V lost 5 bases to trimming and J lost 7 bases; unmatched junction nucleotides: 11.

This chain links TRBV5-1 with TRBJ1-2; D is perhaps TRBD1 (6 bases). The ends were cut back, 4 bases at V and 4 bases at J, with 20 bases in the middle. The CDR3 runs 16 residues. Germline assignment: CDR1 SGHRS and CDR2 YFSETQ. The CDR3 spells CASSPTGHPFPYGYTF. The CDR3 nucleotides are TGCGCCAGCAGCCCGACAGGCCACCCTTTCCCCTATGGCTACACCTTC.

This rearrangement joins TRBV6-5 to TRBJ2-1, with TRBD1 identical over 10 bases. Germline V gene data show CDR1 as MNHEY and CDR2 as SVGAGI. The CDR3 is 15 amino acids. V lost 7 bases, J lost 7 bases, and 10 bases stayed unmatched. In nucleotides, the CDR3 is TGTGCCAGCATCTCACCGGGACAGGGGATGAATGAGCAGTTCTTC. It specifies CASISPGQGMNEQFF.

The chain combines TRBV4-1 with TRBJ2-3, with 9 bases lining up with TRBD2. V lost 1 base to trimming and J lost 5 bases; unmatched junction nucleotides: 4. There are 15 residues in the CDR3. CDR1 and CDR2 (germline): MGHRA, YSYEKL. The CDR3: CASSQVAGGLDTQYF. The CDR3 DNA sequence: TGCGCCAGCAGCCAAGTCGCGGGGGGGCTAGATACGCAGTATTTT.

The J gene is TRBJ2-3, the V gene TRBV2; D remains unclear. The CDR3 runs 15 residues. Germline loops: CDR1 SNHLY, CDR2 FYNNEI. V was pared by 6 bases and J by 0 bases, with 13 bases between. CDR3 sequence: CASRAPHWSTDTQYF. The DNA of the CDR3 is TGTGCCAGCAGAGCGCCCCATTGGAGCACAGATACGCAGTATTTT.

The CDR3 sequence: CASSVGQGDTIYF. The CDR3 DNA is TGTGCCAGCAGCGTAGGACAGGGGGACACCATATATTTT. V and J are TRBV9 and TRBJ1-3; TRBD1 aligns across 9 bases. The germline gives CDR1 SGDLS, CDR2 YYNGEE. The CDR3 contains 13 residues. V lost 0 bases, J lost 8 bases, and 0 bases stayed unmatched. The full variable domain, in which reference TRBV9 and TRBJ1-3 provide the parts outside the CDR3, is DSGVTQTPKHLITATGQRVTLRCSPRSGDLSVYWYQQSLDQGLQFLIQYYNGEERAKGNILERFSAQQFPDLHSELNLSSLELGDSALYFCASSVGQGDTIYFGEGSWLTVV.

The CDR3 here is CASSISSGSHYEQYF. Written as DNA, the CDR3 is TGTGCCAGTAGTATCTCAAGCGGGTCTCACTACGAGCAGTACTTC. V gene TRBV19 combines with J gene TRBJ2-7; D perhaps matches TRBD2 (6 bases). This CDR3 comprises 15 residues. Per germline, CDR1 LNHDA and CDR2 SQIVND (reference sequence). V dropped 3 bases and J dropped 3 bases, with 15 bases sitting between them.

V gene TRBV6-5 combines with J gene TRBJ2-3, with D perhaps matching TRBD1 (6 bases). Trimming pared 6 bases from V and 0 bases from J, leaving 10 bases between. From germline, CDR1 is MNHEY and CDR2 SVGAGI. The CDR3 covers 14 residues. The DNA of the CDR3 is TGTGCCAGCAGCGGACAGCCTAGCACAGATACGCAGTATTTT. It specifies CASSGQPSTDTQYF.

The chain joins TRBV29-1 to TRBJ1-2, with a possible D match to TRBD1 (5 bases). Germline V gene sequence: CDR1 SQVTM, CDR2 ANQGSEA. V was shortened by 4 bases and J by 2 bases, with 20 bases between the two germline ends. The CDR3 runs 16 residues. The CDR3 region is CSVGGGVRAANYGYTF. The CDR3 bases are TGCAGCGTTGGCGGAGGGGTCCGAGCAGCCAACTATGGCTACACCTTC.

The chain has TRBV6-1 and TRBJ1-4; 7 bases align to TRBD1. The length of the CDR3 is 13 residues. After removal of 7 bases from V and 3 bases from J, the junction contained 2 bases not matched to a gene. Germline V gives CDR1 MNHNS, CDR2 SASEGT. The CDR3 DNA sequence: TGTGCCAGCAAGGACAGGCCTAATGAAAAACTGTTTTTT. It specifies CASKDRPNEKLFF.

The chain recombines TRBV27 with TRBJ2-3, with TRBD1 identical over 10 bases. V shed 2 bases, J shed 1 base, and the junction held 6 bases outside the gene matches. The CDR3 covers 17 residues. The V gene's germline CDR1 is MNHEY and CDR2 SMNVEV (reference sequence). CDR3 sequence (DNA): TGTGCCAGCAGTTTACCGTCCGGGACAGGGGGCACAGATACGCAGTATTTT. Its translation: CASSLPSGTGGTDTQYF.